Below, 20 T cell receptor beta chains from the same sample are listed, as sequenced in a study of cytomegalovirus exposure and HLA in healthy donors. Both 60 Vbeta primers and 13 Jbeta primers went into the PCR. Repertoires were generated with immunoSEQ multiplex PCR, while TCRdb's copy carries only in-frame clones and drops some. The sample shows about 150,000 clones, roughly a tenth of them seen only once. Sequenced material: PBMCs. The receptors come from a male donor in good health and CMV-seronegative.

This clone was counted a few times. The V gene is TRBV4-1, the J gene TRBJ2-1, with 9 bases aligning to TRBD2. V shed 4 bases, J shed 3 bases, and the junction held 10 bases outside the gene matches. Germline-derived CDR1 and CDR2 are MGHRA and YSYEKL. CDR3 length: 17 amino acids. CDR3 residues: CASSRNPGLAYYNEQFF. The CDR3 DNA is TGCGCCAGCAGCCGGAACCCGGGACTAGCATACTACAATGAGCAGTTCTTC.

The chain combines TRBV18 with TRBJ1-1, with D possibly matching TRBD1 (6 bases). This CDR3 is 14 amino acids long. Trimming cost V 2 bases and J 8 bases, with 15 bases left between them. Germline values: CDR1 KGHSH, CDR2 LQKENI. CDR3 sequence reads: CASSPVSQGTEAFF. CDR3 coding DNA: TGTGCCAGCTCACCAGTTTCACAGGGCACCGAAGCTTTCTTT.

This clone appeared a few times. The genes are TRBV4-2 and TRBJ2-6, with TRBD2 identical over 9 bases. This CDR3 comprises 19 residues. V was pared by 1 base and J by 1 base, with 8 bases of the junction left unmatched. Germline CDR1 reads LGHNA; CDR2 reads YNFKEQ. The CDR3: CASSQGVQLAGSGANVLTF. In DNA form, the CDR3 reads TGTGCCAGCAGCCAAGGGGTACAGCTAGCGGGATCTGGGGCCAACGTCCTGACTTTC.

Only a few counts were recorded for this clone. The chain carries TRBV9 and TRBJ2-7, with 9 bases that match TRBD2. CDR1 and CDR2 from the germline V gene are SGDLS and YYNGEE. V gave up 4 bases and J gave up 2 bases; unmatched junction bases: 4. CDR3 size: 14 residues. CDR3 sequence: CASSPSGAAYEQYF. The CDR3 nucleotides read TGTGCCAGCAGCCCTAGCGGGGCCGCCTACGAGCAGTACTTC.

The chain is built from TRBV27 and TRBJ1-1; 8 nucleotides line up with TRBD1. The CDR3 extends over 14 amino acids. Germline CDR1 reads MNHEY; CDR2 reads SMNVEV (reference sequence). The V segment lost 6 bases and the J segment 4 bases; nucleotides outside the gene matches: 7. The CDR3 reads CASRRLTGATEAFF. The CDR3 DNA sequence: TGTGCCAGCAGGAGACTGACAGGGGCCACTGAAGCTTTCTTT.

Only a few counts were recorded for this clone. The chain couples TRBV19 to TRBJ2-6, with a tentative D call TRBD1 (5 bases). V lost 6 bases and J lost 0, with 12 bases in between. Germline lookup yields CDR1 LNHDA and CDR2 SQIVND (reference sequence). The CDR3 spans 16 residues. CDR3 nucleotide sequence: TGTGCCAGTAGCCCCGACAGCTACTCTGGGGCCAACGTCCTGACTTTC. This codes for CASSPDSYSGANVLTF.

The V call is TRBV11-2, the J call TRBJ2-6, with D maybe TRBD2 (5 bases). Germline V gene data show CDR1 as SGHAT and CDR2 as FQNNGV. The CDR3 spans 18 residues. The germline V and J ends were trimmed by 4 bases and 0 bases, with 16 bases remaining between them. In DNA form, the CDR3 reads TGTGCCAGCAGCTCTCTGGCCCGACGGGACTCTGGGGCCAACGTCCTGACTTTC. This gives the protein CASSSLARRDSGANVLTF. Variable domain in full (rest from reference TRBV11-2 and TRBJ2-6): EAGVAQSPRYKIIEKRQSVAFWCNPISGHATLYWYQQILGQGPKLLIQFQNNGVVDDSQLPKDRFSAERLKGVDSTLKIQPAKLEDSAVYLCASSSLARRDSGANVLTFGAGSRLTVL.

This clone was picked up a small number of times. The chain uses TRBV7-2 and TRBJ2-2; TRBD1 aligns across 9 bases. The germline CDR1 and CDR2 sequences are SGHTA and FQGNSA. CDR3 length equals 17 residues. The V and J ends lost 7 bases and 4 bases, in that order; junction bases with no gene match: 13. The CDR3 protein is CASTPGGQGSGTGELFF. CDR3 nucleotides: TGTGCCAGCACCCCAGGCGGACAGGGGTCGGGCACCGGGGAGCTGTTTTTT.

This clone was counted a few times. The chain has TRBV7-6 and TRBJ2-2; 10 bases are a match to TRBD2. This CDR3 has 16 amino acids. In germline, CDR1 is SGHVS, CDR2 FNYEAQ. After removal of 5 bases from V and 0 bases from J, the junction contained 3 bases not matched to a gene. CDR3 residues: CASSVLAGTNTGELFF. CDR3 sequence (DNA): TGTGCCAGCAGCGTACTAGCGGGGACGAACACCGGGGAGCTGTTTTTT.

Comment on this clone: A junction end diverges from the germline sequence, so it may reflect a read error. V is TRBV25-1 and J is TRBJ2-7; perhaps TRBD1 as D (6 bases). CDR3 length equals 15 residues. In germline, CDR1 is MGHDK, CDR2 SYGVNS. DNA for the CDR3: TGTGCCAGCAGTGAATTCCTCGGACAGTCCTCCGAGCAGTACTTC. Amino acids: CASSEFLGQSSEQYF.

J is TRBJ2-3 and V is TRBV5-6, with 9 bases matching TRBD2. Losses at the gene ends were 7 bases for V and 5 bases for J; bases not matched to a gene: 2. The germline CDR1 and CDR2 sequences are SGHDT and YYEEEE. The CDR3 covers 12 residues. CDR3 region: CASLAGIDTQYF. For the CDR3, the DNA is TGTGCCAGCCTAGCGGGAATAGATACGCAGTATTTT.

This clone was seen a handful of times. This chain uses TRBV18 with TRBJ2-3; possibly TRBD2 for D (6 bases). Germline-derived CDR1 and CDR2 are KGHSH and LQKENI. The length of the CDR3 is 16 residues. The ends were cut back, 2 bases at V and 0 bases at J, with 12 bases in the middle. The CDR3 DNA is TGTGCCAGCTCACCAGTTGCGGGGACTAGCACAGATACGCAGTATTTT. Amino acid sequence: CASSPVAGTSTDTQYF.

In its sample, this clone was seen a few times. This rearrangement joins TRBV6-5 to TRBJ2-3; D is possibly TRBD1 (5 bases). Germline assignment: CDR1 MNHEY and CDR2 SVGAGI. Trimming took 0 bases from V and 4 from J, leaving 14 bases between them. This CDR3 region has 16 residues. Here the CDR3 reads CASSYSAVRVADTQYF. The CDR3, as DNA: TGTGCCAGCAGTTACTCGGCAGTCAGGGTGGCAGATACGCAGTATTTT.

The rearrangement joins TRBV10-3 to TRBJ1-1; D is perhaps TRBD1 (5 bases). This CDR3 region has 14 residues. V lost 3 bases, J lost 4 bases, and 12 bases lay in between. CDR1 ENHRY and CDR2 SYGVKD come from the germline V gene. The CDR3 is CAISESTDATEAFF. CDR3 DNA: TGTGCCATCAGTGAATCGACAGACGCCACTGAAGCTTTCTTT.

This chain uses TRBV10-3 with TRBJ2-1; 10 bases match TRBD2. CDR1 is ENHRY, CDR2 SYGVKD, per germline. This CDR3 is 16 amino acids long. The ends lost 5 bases at V and 6 bases at J; junction bases unmatched: 10. CDR3 sequence: CAISLHQSSGSNEQFF. The CDR3 DNA follows: TGTGCCATCAGTCTCCACCAATCTAGCGGGAGCAATGAGCAGTTCTTC.

The chain is built from TRBV5-1 and TRBJ2-6; 7 positions agree with TRBD1. The length of the CDR3 is 18 residues. In germline, CDR1 is SGHRS, CDR2 YFSETQ. Trimming cost V 4 bases and J 0 bases; bases outside gene matches: 10. The CDR3 sequence: CASSRESTGYSGANVLTF. The CDR3 DNA reads as TGCGCCAGCAGCCGCGAATCGACAGGGTACTCTGGGGCCAACGTCCTGACTTTC.

The rearrangement links TRBV7-9 to TRBJ1-1, with D possibly matching TRBD1 (5 bases). V lost 0 bases to trimming and J lost 7 bases, with 12 bases between them. CDR3 size: 14 residues. Germline CDR1 is SEHNR and CDR2 is FQNEAQ (reference sequence). As DNA, the CDR3 is TGTGCCAGCAGCTTAGCGGGGCTGATAATTGAAGCTTTCTTT. This gives the protein CASSLAGLIIEAFF. Using reference TRBV7-9 and TRBJ1-1 for the parts outside the CDR3, the full variable domain is DTGVSQNPRHKITKRGQNVTFRCDPISEHNRLYWYRQTLGQGPEFLTYFQNEAQLEKSRLLSDRFSAERPKGSFSTLEIQRTEQGDSAMYLCASSLAGLIIEAFFGQGTRLTVV.

This chain links TRBV5-4 with TRBJ2-1; 7 bases are a match to TRBD2. Germline V gene lookup returns CDR1 SGHNT and CDR2 YYREEE (reference sequence). This CDR3 has 14 residues. V lost 5 bases and J lost 0; bases outside the gene matches: 2. The CDR3 DNA is TGTGCCAGCAGTTCGGGGGGCTCCTACAATGAGCAGTTCTTC. Its protein product is CASSSGGSYNEQFF.

The V gene is TRBV6-1, the J gene TRBJ2-7; the match to TRBD1 covers 10 bases. The CDR3 contains 18 residues. The germline CDR1 and CDR2 sequences are MNHNS and SASEGT. V lost 2 bases and J lost 2; bases outside the gene matches: 12. The CDR3 region is CASSESGMWDRGAYEQYF. For the CDR3, the DNA is TGTGCCAGCAGTGAATCAGGGATGTGGGACAGGGGCGCCTACGAGCAGTACTTC.

The rearrangement joins TRBV7-2 to TRBJ1-2, with 7 nucleotides matching TRBD1. Germline loops: CDR1 SGHTA, CDR2 FQGNSA. Germline trimming cut 5 bases from V and 6 bases from J; bases unmatched to any gene: 6. The CDR3 is 13 amino acids. This CDR3 is CASSTGTADGYTF. The CDR3 DNA follows: TGTGCCAGCAGCACAGGGACAGCGGATGGCTACACCTTC.